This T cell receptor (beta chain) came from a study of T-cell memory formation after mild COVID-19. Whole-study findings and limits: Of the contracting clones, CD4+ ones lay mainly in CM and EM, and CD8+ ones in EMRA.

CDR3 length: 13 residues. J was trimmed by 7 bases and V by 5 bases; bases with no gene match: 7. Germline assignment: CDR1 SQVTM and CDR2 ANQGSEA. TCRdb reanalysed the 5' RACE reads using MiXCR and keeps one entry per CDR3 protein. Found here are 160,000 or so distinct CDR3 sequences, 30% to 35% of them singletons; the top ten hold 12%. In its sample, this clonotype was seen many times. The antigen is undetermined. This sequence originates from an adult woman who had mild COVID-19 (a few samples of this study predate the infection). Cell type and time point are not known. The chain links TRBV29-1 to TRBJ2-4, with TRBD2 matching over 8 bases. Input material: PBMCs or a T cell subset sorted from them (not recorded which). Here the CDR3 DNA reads TGCAGCGTTTTAACTAGCGGCCCTAACATTCAGTACTTC. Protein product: CSVLTSGPNIQYF.